A selection of T cell receptor beta chains follows, all from one sample in a study of immune characterization of retroperitoneal liposarcoma. TCRdb independently ran MiXCR on the PCR reads; one entry per CDR3 protein. Here the sample spans about 10,000 distinct CDR3 sequences, 20% to 30% being singletons. Sequenced material: blood. The receptors shown here come from a male donor with retroperitoneal liposarcoma. Each CDR3 is given with its conserved first and last residue. The order of the fields is D gene, CDR3 length, J gene, V gene, clone size, CDR3 protein, CDR3 DNA. The D gene is left open where the match is weak. Size values are once, few and many counts, or a class for expanded clones, and some rows have none.

>NA|11|TRBJ1-2|TRBV5-1|NA
CASSLGGGYTF
TGCGCCAGCAGCTTGGGGGGCGGCTACACCTTC
>NA|11|TRBJ2-3|TRBV10-3|NA
CAIRRRDTQYF
TGTGCCATCAGGAGGCGGGATACGCAGTATTTT
>NA|14|TRBJ1-1|TRBV6-5|NA
CASSLDSRNTEAFF
TGTGCCAGCAGCCTCGACAGTCGTAACACTGAAGCTTTCTTT
>TRBD2|15|TRBJ2-5|TRBV4-1|many
CASSPRLAGGNEQYF
TGCGCCAGCAGCCCCCGACTAGCGGGGGGAAATGAGCAGTACTTC
>NA|11|TRBJ2-7|TRBV6-1|many
CASGQTYEQYF
TGTGCCAGCGGGCAGACCTACGAGCAGTACTTC
>TRBD2|18|TRBJ2-1|TRBV6-1|few
CASSEGQVWASGKNEQFF
TGTGCCAGCAGTGAAGGTCAGGTGTGGGCTAGCGGGAAGAATGAGCAGTTCTTC
>NA|15|TRBJ2-2|TRBV5-1|once
CASSPVGPNTGELFF
TGCGCCAGCAGCCCCGTTGGACCGAACACCGGGGAGCTGTTTTTT
>TRBD1|14|TRBJ2-5|TRBV20-1|few
CSAIGQGVQETQYF
TGCAGTGCTATAGGACAGGGCGTACAAGAGACCCAGTACTTC
>NA|13|TRBJ2-4|TRBV20-1|NA
CSASISQGNIQYF
TGCAGTGCTAGCATTTCGCAGGGAAACATTCAGTACTTC
>TRBD1|15|TRBJ1-3|TRBV3-1|NA
CASSPGTGDGNTIYF
TGTGCCAGCAGCCCCGGGACAGGGGACGGAAACACCATATATTTT
>NA|16|TRBJ2-4|TRBV11-2|few
CASSLGGTMAKNIQYF
TGTGCCAGCAGCTTAGGTGGGACGATGGCCAAAAACATTCAGTACTTC
>TRBD1|15|TRBJ2-7|TRBV18|NA
CASSPLGQVIYEQYF
TGTGCCAGCTCACCACTGGGACAGGTGATCTACGAGCAGTACTTC
>NA|15|TRBJ1-5|TRBV19|few
CASSWRDSRDQPQHF
TGTGCCAGTAGTTGGCGGGACTCCCGAGATCAGCCCCAGCATTTT
>TRBD1|16|TRBJ1-5|TRBV6-1|NA
CALGGQGSPSNQPQHF
TGTGCCCTTGGGGGACAGGGCTCTCCTAGCAATCAGCCCCAGCATTTT
>NA|12|TRBJ2-3|TRBV6-1|few
CASTEGRDTQYF
TGTGCCAGCACGGAGGGGAGAGATACGCAGTATTTT
>NA|12|TRBJ2-7|TRBV6-1|NA
CAIRVGSYEQYF
TGTGCCATCAGGGTAGGGTCCTACGAGCAGTACTTC
>TRBD2|13|TRBJ2-1|TRBV6-1|NA
CASRLAVWSEQFF
TGTGCCAGCAGGCTAGCGGTGTGGAGTGAGCAGTTCTTC
>NA|15|TRBJ2-1|TRBV6-1|many
CASSILGTSYNEQFF
TGTGCCAGCAGCATACTAGGCACCTCCTACAATGAGCAGTTCTTC
>NA|13|TRBJ1-5|TRBV20-1|NA
CSAYAGANQPQHF
TGCAGTGCCTACGCGGGGGCGAATCAGCCCCAGCATTTT
>TRBD1|14|TRBJ1-4|TRBV12-3/TRBV12-4|NA
CASSYRGGVEKLFF
TGTGCCAGCAGTTACAGGGGAGGAGTTGAAAAACTGTTTTTT
>TRBD2|15|TRBJ2-3|TRBV12-3/TRBV12-4|many
CASSLGVGEGDTQYF
TGTGCCAGCAGTTTAGGTGTCGGGGAGGGAGATACGCAGTATTTT
>TRBD1|14|TRBJ1-5|TRBV12-3/TRBV12-4|NA
CASSHRGRDQPQHF
TGTGCCAGCAGTCACAGGGGGCGAGATCAGCCCCAGCATTTT
>TRBD2|15|TRBJ2-7|TRBV6-1|NA
CASSLTSGSSYEQYF
TGTGCCAGCAGTCTGACTAGCGGGAGCTCCTACGAGCAGTACTTC
>TRBD1|15|TRBJ1-6|TRBV6-1|many
CASIPAGGADSPLHF
TGTGCCAGCATCCCAGCAGGGGGTGCGGATTCACCCCTCCACTTT
>NA|15|TRBJ2-2|TRBV5-4|NA
CASSQDIGNTGELFF
TGTGCCAGCAGTCAGGACATCGGGAACACCGGGGAGCTGTTTTTT
>TRBD2|16|TRBJ2-3|TRBV4-1|NA
CASNAGRAGGTDTQYF
TGTGCCAGCAACGCCGGCCGGGCGGGGGGCACAGATACGCAGTATTTT
>NA|18|TRBJ1-4|TRBV6-1|many
CASSEPKLFLATNEKLFF
TGTGCCAGCAGTGAACCGAAACTTTTTCTTGCAACTAATGAAAAACTGTTTTTT
>NA|13|TRBJ2-5|TRBV12-3/TRBV12-4|large
CASSDGSGETQYF
TGTGCCAGCAGTGACGGGTCGGGGGAGACCCAGTACTTC
>TRBD1|16|TRBJ2-5|TRBV6-1|many
CASSEGTGGSGETQYF
TGTGCCAGCAGTGAAGGAACAGGGGGCTCGGGGGAGACCCAGTACTTC
>NA|19|TRBJ2-6|TRBV7-8|NA
CASSWRGQVISSGANVLTF
TGTGCCAGCAGCTGGCGGGGCCAGGTGATCAGCTCTGGGGCCAACGTCCTGACTTTC
>NA|13|TRBJ1-1|TRBV12-3/TRBV12-4|NA
CASSRGWNTEAFF
TGTGCCAGCAGCCGGGGATGGAACACTGAAGCTTTCTTT
>NA|16|TRBJ2-1|TRBV4-1|NA
CASSQGGGRAYNEQFF
TGCGCCAGCAGCCAAGGCGGCGGGCGCGCCTACAATGAGCAGTTCTTC
>NA|15|TRBJ2-5|TRBV27|NA
CASSDLAQTYNEQYF
TGCGCCAGCAGTGATCTAGCCCAAACCTACAATGAGCAGTACTTC
>NA|14|TRBJ1-4|TRBV4-3|NA
CASSPSLHVGKLFF
TGCGCCAGCAGCCCCTCCCTGCATGTGGGAAAACTGTTTTTT
>NA|13|TRBJ2-1|TRBV12-3/TRBV12-4|NA
CASRKPGGNEQFF
TGTGCCAGCAGAAAGCCCGGAGGCAATGAGCAGTTCTTC
>NA|16|TRBJ2-1|TRBV10-1|many
CASSENPGDTYNEQFF
TGCGCCAGCAGTGAGAATCCGGGGGACACCTACAATGAGCAGTTCTTC
>NA|15|TRBJ1-2|TRBV6-1|many
CASSGIFGTERGYTF
TGTGCCAGCAGTGGAATATTTGGGACGGAGAGGGGCTACACCTTC
>NA|15|TRBJ1-5|TRBV12-3/TRBV12-4|few
CASSLAVGAGQPQHF
TGTGCCAGCAGCCTGGCGGTGGGGGCGGGGCAGCCCCAGCATTTT
>NA|15|TRBJ2-2|TRBV6-8|NA
CASSYSAVGFGELFF
TGTGCCAGCAGTTACTCCGCCGTGGGGTTCGGGGAGCTGTTTTTT
>NA|15|TRBJ2-4|TRBV6-1|few
CASVIGSLAKNIQYF
TGTGCCAGCGTAATAGGCTCACTAGCCAAAAACATTCAGTACTTC
>TRBD1|15|TRBJ1-2|TRBV12-3/TRBV12-4|many
CASSPLWTGRDGYTF
TGTGCCAGCAGTCCGCTGTGGACAGGGCGGGATGGCTACACCTTC
>NA|13|TRBJ1-1|TRBV5-1|medium-sized
CASSLGMGLEAFF
TGCGCCAGCAGCTTGGGAATGGGACTGGAAGCTTTCTTT
>TRBD1|15|TRBJ2-5|TRBV6-6|medium-sized
CASSYTGQSGETQYF
TGTGCCAGCAGTTACACGGGACAGAGCGGCGAGACCCAGTACTTC
>NA|16|TRBJ1-1|TRBV6-1|many
CASSRDITGLGTEAFF
TGTGCCAGCAGTCGCGACATAACAGGGCTGGGCACTGAAGCTTTCTTT
>NA|16|TRBJ2-3|TRBV4-1|many
CASSQGRTNPTDTQYF
TGCGCCAGCAGCCAAGGGCGGACTAACCCCACAGATACGCAGTATTTT
>NA|16|TRBJ2-6|TRBV12-3/TRBV12-4|many
CASSLRGGSGANVLTF
TGTGCCAGCAGTTTAAGGGGGGGCTCCGGGGCCAACGTCCTGACTTTC
>NA|13|TRBJ2-1|TRBV25-1|many
CASSESGGNEQFF
TGTGCCAGCAGTGAATCCGGTGGGAATGAGCAGTTCTTC
>NA|14|TRBJ1-5|TRBV6-6|many
CASSYRGRAQPQHF
TGTGCCAGCAGTTACCGGGGAAGGGCTCAGCCCCAGCATTTT
>TRBD2|15|TRBJ2-5|TRBV6-1|few
CASSEGLAGSETQYF
TGTGCCAGCAGTGAGGGACTAGCGGGTTCAGAGACCCAGTACTTC
>NA|17|TRBJ2-2|TRBV6-4|NA
CASSLPRGRLNTGELFF
TGTGCCAGCAGTTTACCTCGGGGACGGCTCAACACCGGGGAGCTGTTTTTT
>NA|14|TRBJ2-4|TRBV7-2|many
CASSSSNSKNIQYF
TGTGCCAGCAGCAGTTCTAATTCCAAAAACATTCAGTACTTC
>NA|12|TRBJ1-1|TRBV6-5|NA
CASRSEDSEAFF
TGTGCCAGCAGGAGTGAGGACTCTGAAGCTTTCTTT